A selection of T cell receptor beta chains follows, all from one sample in a study of blood T cell repertoires in COVID-19. Assay used: immunoSEQ multiplex PCR; TCRdb lists only in-frame clones, some missing. This table has approximately 670,000 clones, 85% to 90% appearing once. Sequencing input: peripheral blood. The receptors shown here come from a woman under 30 with acute or convalescent COVID-19. The CDR3 runs from the conserved cysteine through the conserved F or W. D genes are given only for firm matches.

v_gene	j_gene	d_gene	CDR3aa	CDR3nt
TRBV6-6	TRBJ1-4	TRBD1	CASSPGTGWSEGEKLFF	TGTGCCAGCAGTCCCGGGACAGGGTGGAGTGAGGGTGAAAAACTGTTTTTT
TRBV19	TRBJ1-2	-	CASSDPPGQATNYGYTF	TGTGCCAGTAGTGACCCCCCGGGACAAGCAACTAACTATGGCTACACCTTC
TRBV6-4	TRBJ2-3	TRBD2	CASSEAAGGTDTQYF	TGTGCCAGCAGTGAAGCAGCGGGGGGCACAGATACGCAGTATTTT
TRBV19	TRBJ2-3	TRBD1	CASSRTGVTDTQYF	TGTGCCAGTAGTAGGACAGGGGTAACAGATACGCAGTATTTT
TRBV2	TRBJ2-4	-	CASSESGKNIQYF	TGTGCCAGCAGTGAGAGCGGCAAAAACATTCAGTACTTC
TRBV6-5	TRBJ1-3	-	CASRTEEGSGNTIYF	TGTGCCAGCAGAACCGAGGAAGGCTCTGGAAACACCATATATTTT
TRBV4-2	TRBJ2-7	TRBD1	CASSPGQGGEQYF	TGTGCCAGCAGCCCGGGACAGGGAGGCGAGCAGTACTTC
TRBV2	TRBJ1-5	TRBD1	CASTLTGAPSQPQHF	TGTGCCAGCACCTTGACAGGGGCGCCCTCTCAGCCCCAGCATTTT
TRBV29-1	TRBJ1-5	-	CSVGEGNQPQHF	TGCAGCGTTGGGGAGGGGAATCAGCCCCAGCATTTT
TRBV30	TRBJ2-7	TRBD2	CAWSSGDYYEQYF	TGTGCCTGGAGTAGTGGGGACTACTACGAGCAGTACTTC